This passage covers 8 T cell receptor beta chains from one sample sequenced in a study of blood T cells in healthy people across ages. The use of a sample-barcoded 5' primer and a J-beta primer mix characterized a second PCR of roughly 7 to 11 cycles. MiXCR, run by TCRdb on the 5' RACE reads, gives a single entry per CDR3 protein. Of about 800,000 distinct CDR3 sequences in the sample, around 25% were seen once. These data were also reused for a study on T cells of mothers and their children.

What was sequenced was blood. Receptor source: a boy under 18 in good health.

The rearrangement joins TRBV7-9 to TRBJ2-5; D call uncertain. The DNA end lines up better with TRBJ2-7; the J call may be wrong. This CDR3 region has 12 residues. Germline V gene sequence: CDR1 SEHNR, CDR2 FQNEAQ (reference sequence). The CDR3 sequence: CASSLGWSEQYF. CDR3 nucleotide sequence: TGTGCCAGCAGCTTAGGATGGAGCGAGCAGTACTTC.

CDR3 in DNA: TGTGCCAGCAGCTTATGGACGTCCAGGGCCGGCAATCAGCCCCAGCATTTT. As protein: CASSLWTSRAGNQPQHF. The rearrangement links TRBV7-2 to TRBJ1-5, with D possibly matching TRBD1 (5 bases). The CDR3 is 17 amino acids. CDR1 and CDR2 from the germline V gene are SGHTA and FQGNSA. V lost 2 bases, J lost 2 bases, and 16 bases lay in between.

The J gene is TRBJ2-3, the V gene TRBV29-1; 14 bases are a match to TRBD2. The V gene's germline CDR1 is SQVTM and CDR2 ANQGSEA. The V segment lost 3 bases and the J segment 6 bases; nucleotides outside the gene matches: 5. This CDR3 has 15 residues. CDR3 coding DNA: TGCAGCGTTGAGGGGACTAGCGGGAGTGTCGATACGCAGTATTTT. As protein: CSVEGTSGSVDTQYF.

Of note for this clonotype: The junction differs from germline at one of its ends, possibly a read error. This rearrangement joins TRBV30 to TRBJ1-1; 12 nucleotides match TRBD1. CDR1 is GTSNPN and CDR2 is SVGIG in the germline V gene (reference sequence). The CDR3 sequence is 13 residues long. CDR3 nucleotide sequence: TGTGCCGGGACAGGGGGCGCGAACACTGGAGCTTTCTTT. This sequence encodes CAGTGGANTGAFF.

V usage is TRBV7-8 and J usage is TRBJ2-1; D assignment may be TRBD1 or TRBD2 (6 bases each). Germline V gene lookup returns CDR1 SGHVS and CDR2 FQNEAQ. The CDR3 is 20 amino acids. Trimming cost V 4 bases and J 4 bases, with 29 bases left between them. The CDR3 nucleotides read TGTGCCAGCAGCTCGACGCAATTAGGGGTTGAGGGGGGAGGATACAATGAGCAGTTCTTC. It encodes CASSSTQLGVEGGGYNEQFF.

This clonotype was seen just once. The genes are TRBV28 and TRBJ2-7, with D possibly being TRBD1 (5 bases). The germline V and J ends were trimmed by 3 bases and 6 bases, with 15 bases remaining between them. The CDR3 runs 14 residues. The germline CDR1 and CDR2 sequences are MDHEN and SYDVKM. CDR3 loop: CASSFLGLGLEQYF. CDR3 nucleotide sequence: TGTGCCAGCAGTTTTTTGGGGCTGGGGCTCGAGCAGTACTTC.

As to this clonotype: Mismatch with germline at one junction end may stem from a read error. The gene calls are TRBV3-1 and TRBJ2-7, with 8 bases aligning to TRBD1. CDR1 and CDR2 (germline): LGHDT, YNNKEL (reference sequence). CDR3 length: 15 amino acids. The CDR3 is CASSPSRRQGYVQYF. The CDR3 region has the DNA TGTGCCAGCAGCCCCTCCAGGAGACAGGGGTACGTGCAGTACTTC.

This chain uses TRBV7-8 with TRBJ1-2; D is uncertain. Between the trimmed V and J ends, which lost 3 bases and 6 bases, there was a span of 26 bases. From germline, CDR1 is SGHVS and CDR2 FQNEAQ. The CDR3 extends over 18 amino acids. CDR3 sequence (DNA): TGTGCCAGCAGCTTCAATCTCGGGAGGGCGATATATGTTGATGGCTACACCTTC. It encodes CASSFNLGRAIYVDGYTF.